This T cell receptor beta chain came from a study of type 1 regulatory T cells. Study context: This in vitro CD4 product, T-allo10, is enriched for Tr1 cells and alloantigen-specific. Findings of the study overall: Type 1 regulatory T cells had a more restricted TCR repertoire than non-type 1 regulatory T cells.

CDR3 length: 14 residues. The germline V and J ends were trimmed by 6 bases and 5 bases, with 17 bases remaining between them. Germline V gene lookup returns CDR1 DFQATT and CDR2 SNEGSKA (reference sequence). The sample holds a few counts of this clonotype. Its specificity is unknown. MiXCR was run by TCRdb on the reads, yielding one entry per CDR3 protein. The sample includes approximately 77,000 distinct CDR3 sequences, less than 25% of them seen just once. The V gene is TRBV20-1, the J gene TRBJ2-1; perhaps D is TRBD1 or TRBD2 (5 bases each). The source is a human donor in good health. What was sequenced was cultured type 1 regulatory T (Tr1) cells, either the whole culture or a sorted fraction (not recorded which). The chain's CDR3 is CSAPGTRIDNEQFF. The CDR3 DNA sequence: TGCAGTGCACCCGGGACCAGGATCGACAATGAGCAGTTCTTC.